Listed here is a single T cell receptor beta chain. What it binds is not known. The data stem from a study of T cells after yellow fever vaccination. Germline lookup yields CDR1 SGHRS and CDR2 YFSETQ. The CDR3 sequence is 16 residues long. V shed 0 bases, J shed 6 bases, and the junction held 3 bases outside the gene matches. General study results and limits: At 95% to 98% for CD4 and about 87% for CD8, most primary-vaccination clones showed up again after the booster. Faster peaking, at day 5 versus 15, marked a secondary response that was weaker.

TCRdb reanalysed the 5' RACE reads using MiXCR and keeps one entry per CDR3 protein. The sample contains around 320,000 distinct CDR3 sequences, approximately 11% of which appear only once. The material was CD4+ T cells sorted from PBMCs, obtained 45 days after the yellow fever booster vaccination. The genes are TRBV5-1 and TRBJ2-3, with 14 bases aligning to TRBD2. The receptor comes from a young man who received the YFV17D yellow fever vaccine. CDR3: CASSLETSGGADTQYF. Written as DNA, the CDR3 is TGCGCCAGCAGCTTGGAGACTAGCGGGGGGGCTGATACGCAGTATTTT.